This T cell receptor beta chain is drawn from a study of shared clonotypes between healthy human individuals. The overall study: Per donor, CD8 memory used one plate, CD8 naive used two, CD4 memory used three and CD4 naive used three.

Remarks on this clone: Its specificity is not known.

General observations from the study: Larger richness was generally estimated for naive than memory subsets. Having only a few donors restricted how much genetic and exposure-history diversity was captured.

The repertoire was sequenced with immunoSEQ multiplex PCR; TCRdb's copy has only in-frame clones and lacks some. The table lists some 1 million clones, about 75% of them singletons, with 1.4% to 1.5% in the top ten. The germline gives CDR1 GTSNPN, CDR2 SVGIG (reference sequence). V dropped 0 bases and J dropped 0 bases, with 8 bases sitting between them. The CDR3 spans 14 residues. Each sample came from a Caucasian adult donor living in Nashville, Tennessee. V is TRBV30 and J is TRBJ1-1; a possible D gene is TRBD1 (5 bases). This clonotype was sampled from a man between 18 and 35 years old in good health. Sequencing was carried out using memory CD4+ T cells sorted from blood. Noted subset: CD45RA-negative fraction. The DNA for the CDR3 is TGTGCCTGGAGTGTAGGACACTTGAACACTGAAGCTTTCTTT. This translates into CAWSVGHLNTEAFF.